What follows are 20 T cell receptor beta chains derived from one specimen sequenced in a study of cytomegalovirus exposure and HLA in healthy donors. Sequencing was performed with immunoSEQ multiplex PCR; in TCRdb, only in-frame clones are kept and a portion is missing. The sample records some 130,000 clones, 88% being singletons. The sample taken for sequencing was PBMCs. Every receptor here comes from a man aged 30 to 39 in good health and CMV-seronegative.

The gene calls are TRBV5-4 and TRBJ2-1; 7 bases are shared with TRBD1. Per the germline V gene, CDR1 is SGHNT and CDR2 is YYREEE (reference sequence). The CDR3 runs 15 residues. Losses at the gene ends were 3 bases for V and 5 bases for J; bases not matched to a gene: 8. The CDR3 here is CASSSGTERNNEQFF. The DNA of the CDR3 is TGTGCCAGCAGCTCCGGGACAGAGAGGAACAATGAGCAGTTCTTC.

The V call is TRBV18, the J call TRBJ2-7; the D gene is possibly TRBD2 (5 bases). In germline, CDR1 is KGHSH, CDR2 LQKENI. Trimming pared 3 bases from V and 4 bases from J, leaving 16 bases between. CDR3 length: 15 residues. CDR3 coding DNA: TGTGCCAGCTCACCGCCGGGGAAAGTCTCGTACGAGCAGTACTTC. Its translation is CASSPPGKVSYEQYF.

The chain is built from TRBV30 and TRBJ2-3; 15 nucleotides line up with TRBD2. The length of the CDR3 is 20 residues. With V trimmed by 4 bases and J by 0 bases, 14 bases remained unmatched. Germline CDR1 reads GTSNPN; CDR2 reads SVGIG (reference sequence). The DNA of the CDR3 is TGTGCCTGGATCCCATGGACTAGCGGGAGGGATCAACCTAGCACAGATACGCAGTATTTT. It specifies CAWIPWTSGRDQPSTDTQYF.

The chain carries TRBV18 and TRBJ1-2; no definite D call. The germline CDR1 and CDR2 sequences are KGHSH and LQKENI. With 5 bases removed from V and 8 bases from J, the gap between germline ends came to 9 bases. The CDR3 covers 11 residues. CDR3 residues: CASSTNGGYTF. CDR3 coding DNA: TGTGCCAGCTCAACGAACGGGGGCTACACCTTC.

This chain links TRBV15 with TRBJ2-3; D possibly corresponds to TRBD1 (6 bases). V gave up 0 bases and J gave up 0 bases, with 16 bases separating them. CDR1 is LNHNV and CDR2 is YYDKDF in the germline V gene (reference sequence). This CDR3 comprises 18 residues. The CDR3 coding sequence is TGTGCCACCAGCAGAGATCTGTCCCGGGACACTAGCACAGATACGCAGTATTTT. This translates into CATSRDLSRDTSTDTQYF.

The V and J genes are TRBV30 and TRBJ2-2, with TRBD2 matching over 9 bases. The CDR3 is made up of 16 amino acids. Germline trimming cut 1 base from V and 1 base from J; bases unmatched to any gene: 4. Germline V gives CDR1 GTSNPN, CDR2 SVGIG (reference sequence). This chain's CDR3 is CAWSGLAGRNTGELFF. The DNA for the CDR3 is TGTGCCTGGAGTGGGCTAGCGGGACGGAACACCGGGGAGCTGTTTTTT.

The V gene is TRBV30, the J gene TRBJ1-2, with 7 bases identical to TRBD1. Unmatched junction bases numbered 11, after V lost 2 bases and J lost 8 bases. The CDR3 extends over 14 amino acids. The germline V gene has CDR1 GTSNPN and CDR2 SVGIG (reference sequence). The CDR3 reads CAWSLNSGGLGYTF. As DNA, the CDR3 is TGTGCCTGGAGTCTGAATTCAGGGGGGCTGGGCTACACCTTC.

The gene calls are TRBV10-2 and TRBJ2-1; D remains ambiguous. CDR3 size: 13 residues. CDR1 is WSHSY and CDR2 is SAAADI in the germline V gene. Trimming took off 0 bases at V and 4 bases at J, with 4 bases between the two ends. CDR3 nucleotide sequence: TGCGCCAGCAGTGAGTCCGGGTACAATGAGCAGTTCTTC. Its translation is CASSESGYNEQFF.

The chain carries TRBV5-1 and TRBJ2-2; no clear D gene. Germline CDR1 and CDR2: SGHRS and YFSETQ. V dropped 0 bases and J dropped 11 bases, with 8 bases sitting between them. CDR3 length: 12 amino acids. CDR3 amino acids: CASSLAYSELFF. The CDR3 DNA follows: TGCGCCAGCAGCTTGGCCTATAGTGAGCTGTTTTTT.

The J gene is TRBJ1-1, the V gene TRBV10-2, with D perhaps TRBD1 (5 bases). Germline assignment: CDR1 WSHSY and CDR2 SAAADI. There are 15 residues in the CDR3. V lost 5 bases and J 0 bases, leaving 13 bases between the germline ends. CDR3 in amino acids: CASSPPDRLNTEAFF. CDR3 DNA: TGCGCCAGCAGTCCCCCTGACAGATTGAACACTGAAGCTTTCTTT.

This rearrangement joins TRBV20-1 to TRBJ2-2; D unclear. Trimming left V 6 bases short and J 3 bases short, with 5 bases between. This CDR3 comprises 11 residues. From germline, CDR1 is DFQATT and CDR2 SNEGSKA (reference sequence). The CDR3 coding sequence is TGCAGTGCCCTATACACCGGGGAGCTGTTTTTT. Translating gives CSALYTGELFF.

The chain uses TRBV7-3 and TRBJ2-2; maybe TRBD2 (5 bases). Trimming took off 4 bases at V and 6 bases at J, with 9 bases between the two ends. The CDR3 spans 13 residues. The germline V gene has CDR1 SGHTA and CDR2 FQGTGA. The CDR3 DNA reads as TGTGCCAGCAGCTCACTAGGTTCCGGGGAGCTGTTTTTT. It encodes CASSSLGSGELFF.

The chain is built from TRBV5-1 and TRBJ2-1, with TRBD2 identical over 7 bases. J was trimmed by 1 base and V by 3 bases; bases with no gene match: 7. The length of the CDR3 is 16 residues. Germline values: CDR1 SGHRS, CDR2 YFSETQ. DNA for the CDR3: TGCGCCAGCAGCTCTCCTAGCGGCTTATCCTACAATGAGCAGTTCTTC. Translating it yields CASSSPSGLSYNEQFF.

The chain links TRBV5-6 to TRBJ1-5; 10 nucleotides agree with TRBD1. This CDR3 is built from 17 residues. Germline V gene lookup returns CDR1 SGHDT and CDR2 YYEEEE. V gave up 4 bases and J gave up 4 bases; unmatched junction bases: 11. The CDR3 DNA follows: TGTGCCAGCAGCCTTCGACAGGGGGCACCTCCGAATCAGCCCCAGCATTTT. Its protein is CASSLRQGAPPNQPQHF. Variable domain in full (rest from reference TRBV5-6 and TRBJ1-5): DAGVTQSPTHLIKTRGQQVTLRCSPKSGHDTVSWYQQALGQGPQFIFQYYEEEERQRGNFPDRFSGHQFPNYSSELNVNALLLGDSALYLCASSLRQGAPPNQPQHFGDGTRLSIL.

This chain connects TRBV6-1 to TRBJ2-7, with 12 bases fitting TRBD1. CDR3 length: 15 residues. Germline V lookup: CDR1 MNHNS, CDR2 SASEGT. V dropped 10 bases and J dropped 7; count of bases not matched to a gene: 14. The CDR3 DNA reads TGTGCCACCGTAGACCCGGGACAGGGGGCGCATGAGCAGTACTTC. It yields the protein CATVDPGQGAHEQYF.

The J gene is TRBJ2-3, the V gene TRBV5-8; D gene ambiguous. The CDR3 runs to 12 residues. Trimming took off 2 bases at V and 7 bases at J, with 8 bases between the two ends. The germline V gene has CDR1 SGHTS and CDR2 YDEGEE. The CDR3 coding sequence is TGTGCCAGCAGCTTTAGACATTATACGCAGTATTTT. Translating gives CASSFRHYTQYF.

This clone has only one observation. This chain joins TRBV2 and TRBJ2-1; a weak D match, TRBD2 (6 bases). The CDR3 sequence is 13 residues long. Trimming took 7 bases from V and 10 from J, leaving 17 bases between them. Germline lookup yields CDR1 SNHLY and CDR2 FYNNEI. The CDR3 sequence is CASMGLNGGEQFF. The CDR3 DNA is TGTGCCAGCATGGGACTTAATGGGGGAGAGCAGTTCTTC.

This clone was detected only once. The rearrangement links TRBV7-9 to TRBJ1-6; D call uncertain. In germline, CDR1 is SEHNR, CDR2 FQNEAQ (reference sequence). The CDR3 covers 17 residues. V was clipped by 5 bases and J by 7 bases, with 21 bases between them. CDR3 in DNA: TGTGCCAGCAGCAACCGGGTCCTGGATCCGGAGAATTCACCCCTCCACTTT. This sequence encodes CASSNRVLDPENSPLHF. Complete variable domain (other parts from reference TRBV7-9 and TRBJ1-6): DTGVSQNPRHKITKRGQNVTFRCDPISEHNRLYWYRQTLGQGPEFLTYFQNEAQLEKSRLLSDRFSAERPKGSFSTLEIQRTEQGDSAMYLCASSNRVLDPENSPLHFGNGTRLTVT.

This clone was found a few times. At one end, the junction sequence differs from germline, possibly due to a read error. The chain joins TRBV15 to TRBJ1-4, with D perhaps matching TRBD1 (5 bases). CDR3 length equals 14 residues. CDR1 is LNHNV, CDR2 YYDKDF, per germline (reference sequence). CDR3: CATSTKGLAENLFF. The CDR3 DNA follows: TGTGCCACCAGCACTAAGGGACTAGCTGAAAATCTGTTTTTT.

This chain connects TRBV7-9 to TRBJ1-2; the match to TRBD1 covers 8 bases. The trim removed 4 bases at V and 3 bases at J, leaving 13 bases unmatched. CDR1 SEHNR and CDR2 FQNEAQ come from the germline V gene (reference sequence). CDR3 length equals 17 residues. CDR3 coding DNA: TGTGCCAGCAGCTCTGGGACAGGAAGTACTACATACTATGGCTACACCTTC. This sequence encodes CASSSGTGSTTYYGYTF.